These 20 T cell receptor beta chains were all obtained from the same sample, sequenced in a study of CD8+CD57+ T cells in acquired aplastic anemia. It was genomic DNA that served as the template for profiling TCR beta VDJ and CDR3. TCRdb recomputed calls from the reads with MiXCR, one row per CDR3 protein. The table includes 150,000 to 200,000 distinct CDR3 sequences, 35% to 50% detected once. Sample: sorted CD4+, CD8+, or CD8+CD57+ T cells (not recorded which) from PBMCs. Every receptor here comes from a human donor in good health.

This clonotype has a handful of counts. This chain joins TRBV15 and TRBJ2-5; possible D gene TRBD2, 5 bases. CDR3 size: 12 residues. Trimming stripped 8 bases from V and 5 bases from J, with 12 bases between. Germline CDR1 reads LNHNV; CDR2 reads YYDKDF (reference sequence). The CDR3 protein is CATSSGGETQYF. CDR3 DNA sequence: TGTGCCACCTCGAGTGGAGGCGAGACCCAGTACTTC.

This chain joins TRBV4-2 and TRBJ1-6; weak D call: TRBD1 (5 bases). CDR1 and CDR2 from the germline V gene are LGHNA and YNFKEQ. The germline V and J ends were trimmed by 0 bases and 9 bases, with 15 bases remaining between them. The CDR3 is 16 amino acids. The CDR3 is CASSQETQGTSSPLHF. CDR3 in DNA: TGTGCCAGCAGCCAAGAGACCCAAGGGACGAGTTCACCCCTCCACTTT.

This clonotype was recorded at least ten times. V usage is TRBV5-5 and J usage is TRBJ2-6; D unclear. Germline V gene sequence: CDR1 SGHKS, CDR2 YYEKEE (reference sequence). The CDR3 totals 17 residues. The germline V and J ends were trimmed by 0 bases and 0 bases, with 10 bases remaining between them. The CDR3 coding sequence is TGTGCCAGCAGCTTGGCAAACTCGGGCTCTGGGGCCAACGTCCTGACTTTC. It translates to CASSLANSGSGANVLTF.

The gene calls are TRBV24-1 and TRBJ2-1, with D tentatively TRBD1 (5 bases). This CDR3 is built from 15 residues. The germline V gene has CDR1 KGHDR and CDR2 SFDVKD. The ends were cut back, 2 bases at V and 7 bases at J, with 14 bases in the middle. The CDR3 coding sequence is TGTGCCACCAGTGATTCCACCAGGGTAACGAATGAGCAGTTCTTC. It yields the protein CATSDSTRVTNEQFF.

On this clonotype itself: A much larger clone lies a single base off, so this may be a read error. The chain links TRBV5-4 to TRBJ2-1; 13 bases line up with TRBD2. CDR1 is SGHNT, CDR2 YYREEE, per germline (reference sequence). The CDR3 totals 13 residues. CDR3 nucleotides: TGTGCCAGCAGCTTGACTAGCGGGAGGGAGCAGTCCTTC. It specifies CASSLTSGREQSF.

V gene TRBV6-5 combines with J gene TRBJ1-1; possible D gene TRBD1, 5 bases. Trimming took 2 bases from V and 5 from J, leaving 6 bases between them. The CDR3 extends over 12 amino acids. From germline, CDR1 is MNHEY and CDR2 SVGAGI. This CDR3 is CASSYEGTEAFF. The CDR3 bases are TGTGCCAGCAGTTACGAGGGGACTGAAGCTTTCTTT.

This clonotype has at least ten counts. The CDR3 sequence: CASSATSGRSPEQYF. DNA for the CDR3: TGCGCCAGCAGCGCCACTAGCGGGAGGTCCCCCGAGCAGTACTTC. The J gene is TRBJ2-7, the V gene TRBV5-1; TRBD2 aligns across 12 bases. CDR1 is SGHRS, CDR2 YFSETQ, per germline. There are 15 residues in the CDR3. J gave up 6 bases and V 4 bases, and 8 bases lay outside the gene matches. Full variable domain (outside the CDR3, taken from reference TRBV5-1 and TRBJ2-7): KAGVTQTPRYLIKTRGQQVTLSCSPISGHRSVSWYQQTPGQGLQFLFEYFSETQRNKGNFPGRFSGRQFSNSRSEMNVSTLELGDSALYLCASSATSGRSPEQYFGPGTRLTVT.

V and J are TRBV19 and TRBJ1-1; 11 bases are a match to TRBD1. The J segment lost 0 bases and the V segment lost 4 bases, leaving 4 bases of the junction unmatched. The germline CDR1 and CDR2 sequences are LNHDA and SQIVND (reference sequence). The CDR3 length is 16 residues. In nucleotides, the CDR3 is TGTGCCAGTAGTAGCGGGACAGGGGGATTGAACACTGAAGCTTTCTTT. Residues: CASSSGTGGLNTEAFF.

In this sample, this clonotype turned up a few times. V and J are TRBV20-1 and TRBJ2-5; D remains unclear. The germline V gene encodes CDR1 DFQATT and CDR2 SNEGSKA (reference sequence). This CDR3 is 11 amino acids long. Trimming stripped 4 bases from V and 5 bases from J, with 8 bases between. The CDR3: CSATRRETQYF. The DNA for the CDR3 is TGCAGTGCTACTAGACGGGAGACCCAGTACTTC.

The chain employs TRBV19 and TRBJ1-1; D unresolved. CDR3 length: 13 amino acids. The germline CDR1 and CDR2 sequences are LNHDA and SQIVND (reference sequence). V lost 4 bases to trimming and J lost 0 bases, with 6 bases between them. The CDR3 DNA reads TGTGCCAGTAGTACCAGGATGAACACTGAAGCTTTCTTT. Its translation is CASSTRMNTEAFF.

In its sample, this clonotype was seen once. The rearrangement joins TRBV19 to TRBJ1-2; a possible D gene is TRBD1 (5 bases). Trimming cost V 4 bases and J 4 bases, with 13 bases left between them. Germline CDR1 and CDR2: LNHDA and SQIVND (reference sequence). CDR3 length: 14 residues. The DNA of the CDR3 is TGTGCCAGTAGTACAACTAGGCAGGGCTATGGCTACACCTTC. It yields the protein CASSTTRQGYGYTF.

The rearrangement links TRBV27 to TRBJ1-5; D remains ambiguous. V was pared by 8 bases and J by 0 bases, with 11 bases between. Germline V gives CDR1 MNHEY, CDR2 SMNVEV (reference sequence). This CDR3 comprises 14 residues. The CDR3: CASGLRGSNQPQHF. CDR3 nucleotide sequence: TGTGCCAGCGGCCTACGAGGTAGCAATCAGCCCCAGCATTTT.

The chain carries TRBV10-3 and TRBJ2-3; D unresolved. CDR3 length: 13 residues. Germline CDR1 ENHRY, CDR2 SYGVKD. The V and J ends lost 6 bases and 4 bases respectively, with 11 bases between them. The CDR3 is CAIRASGPDTQYF. CDR3 nucleotides: TGTGCCATCAGGGCCTCCGGGCCAGATACGCAGTATTTT.

This clonotype showed up many times. V is TRBV5-1 and J is TRBJ2-1, with TRBD2 identical over 8 bases. This CDR3 is built from 16 residues. V lost 0 bases and J lost 2; bases outside the gene matches: 4. The germline V gene encodes CDR1 SGHRS and CDR2 YFSETQ. In nucleotides, the CDR3 is TGCGCCAGCAGCTTGGGAAGCGGGAGTGCCTACAATGAGCAGTTCTTC. Protein: CASSLGSGSAYNEQFF.

The chain joins TRBV10-3 to TRBJ1-1; 8 bases map to TRBD1. CDR1 and CDR2 from the germline V gene are ENHRY and SYGVKD. V was clipped by 10 bases and J by 5 bases; unmatched bases: 12. CDR3 size: 14 residues. The CDR3, as DNA: TGTGCCACGAAGACAGGGGAAGCTTCAACTGAAGCTTTCTTT. As protein: CATKTGEASTEAFF.

This clonotype occurred a few times. This rearrangement joins TRBV29-1 to TRBJ1-2, with D unclear. Trimming left V 3 bases short and J 7 bases short, with 3 bases between. The CDR3 spans 9 residues. Germline lookup yields CDR1 SQVTM and CDR2 ANQGSEA. In nucleotides, the CDR3 is TGCAGCGTTGATGGTGGCTACACCTTC. As protein: CSVDGGYTF.

CDR3 in amino acids: CASRGSPGTEAFF. In DNA, the CDR3 is TGCGCCAGCAGGGGCAGCCCGGGAACTGAAGCTTTCTTT. The rearrangement links TRBV5-1 to TRBJ1-1; D uncertain. The CDR3 is made up of 13 amino acids. CDR1 is SGHRS and CDR2 is YFSETQ in the germline V gene. V lost 5 bases, J lost 5 bases, and 13 bases lay in between.

This chain links TRBV6-5 with TRBJ2-1; TRBD1 or TRBD2 may be the D gene (5 bases each). V was cut by 6 bases and J by 8 bases, with 23 bases left in between. The germline V gene encodes CDR1 MNHEY and CDR2 SVGAGI. The CDR3 runs to 16 residues. CDR3 sequence reads: CASSSTRGFQFHEQFF. CDR3 in DNA: TGTGCCAGCAGCTCTACCCGGGGCTTTCAATTCCATGAGCAGTTCTTC.

This clonotype came up a few times. The rearrangement uses TRBV10-3 and TRBJ2-7; 7 bases agree with TRBD1. Per germline, CDR1 ENHRY and CDR2 SYGVKD. V was clipped by 6 bases and J by 5 bases; unmatched bases: 7. The CDR3 spans 13 residues. CDR3 loop: CAISDRVSDEQYF. The CDR3 coding sequence is TGTGCCATCAGCGACAGGGTCTCGGACGAGCAGTACTTC.

CDR3 sequence (DNA): TGTGCCAGCAGTCCCGGCGGAGGAGAAAAACTGTTTTTT. Encoded protein: CASSPGGGEKLFF. The chain recombines TRBV28 with TRBJ1-4; D not resolved. V lost 5 bases to trimming and J lost 8 bases, with 12 bases between them. The CDR3 covers 13 residues. Germline CDR1 is MDHEN and CDR2 is SYDVKM.